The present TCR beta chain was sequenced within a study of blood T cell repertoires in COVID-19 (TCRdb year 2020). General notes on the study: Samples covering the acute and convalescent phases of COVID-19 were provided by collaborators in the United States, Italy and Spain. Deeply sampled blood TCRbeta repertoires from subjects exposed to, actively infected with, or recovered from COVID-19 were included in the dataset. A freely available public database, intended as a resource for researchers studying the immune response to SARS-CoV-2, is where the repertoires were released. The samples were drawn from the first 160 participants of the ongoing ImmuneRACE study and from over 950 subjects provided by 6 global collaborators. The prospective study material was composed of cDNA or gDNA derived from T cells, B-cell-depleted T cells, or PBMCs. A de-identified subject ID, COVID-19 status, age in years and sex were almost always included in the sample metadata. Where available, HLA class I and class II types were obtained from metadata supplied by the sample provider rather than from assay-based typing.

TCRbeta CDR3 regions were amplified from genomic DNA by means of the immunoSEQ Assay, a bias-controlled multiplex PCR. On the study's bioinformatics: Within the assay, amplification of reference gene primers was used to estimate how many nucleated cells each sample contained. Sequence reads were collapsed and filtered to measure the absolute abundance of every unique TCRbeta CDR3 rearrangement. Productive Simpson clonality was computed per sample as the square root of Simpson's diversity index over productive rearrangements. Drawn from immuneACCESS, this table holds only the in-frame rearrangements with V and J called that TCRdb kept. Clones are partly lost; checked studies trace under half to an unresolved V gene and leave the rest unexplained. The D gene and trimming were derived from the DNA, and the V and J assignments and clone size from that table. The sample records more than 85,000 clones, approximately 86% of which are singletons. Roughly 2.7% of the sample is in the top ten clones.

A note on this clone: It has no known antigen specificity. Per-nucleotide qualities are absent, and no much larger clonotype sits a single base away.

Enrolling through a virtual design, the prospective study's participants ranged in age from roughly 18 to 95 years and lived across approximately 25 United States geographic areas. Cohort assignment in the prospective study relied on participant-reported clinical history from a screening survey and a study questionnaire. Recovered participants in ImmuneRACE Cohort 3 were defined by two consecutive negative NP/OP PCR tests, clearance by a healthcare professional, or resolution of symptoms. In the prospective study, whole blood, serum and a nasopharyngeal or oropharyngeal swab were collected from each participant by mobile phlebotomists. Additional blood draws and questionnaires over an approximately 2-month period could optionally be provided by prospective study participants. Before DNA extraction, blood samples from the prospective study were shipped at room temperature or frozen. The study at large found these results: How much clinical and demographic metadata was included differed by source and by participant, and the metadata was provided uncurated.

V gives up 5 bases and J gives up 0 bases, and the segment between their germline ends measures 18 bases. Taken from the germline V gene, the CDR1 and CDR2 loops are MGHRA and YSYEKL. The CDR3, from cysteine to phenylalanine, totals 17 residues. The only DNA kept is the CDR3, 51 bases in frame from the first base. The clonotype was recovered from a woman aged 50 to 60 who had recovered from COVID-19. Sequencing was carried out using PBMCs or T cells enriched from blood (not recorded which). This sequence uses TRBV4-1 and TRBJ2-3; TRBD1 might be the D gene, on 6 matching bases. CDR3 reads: CASSWFRGAASTDTQYF. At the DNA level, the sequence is TGCGCCAGCAGCTGGTTCAGGGGAGCGGCTAGCACAGATACGCAGTATTTT.